This is a list of T cell receptor beta chains from one sample in a study of CD8+ T cells in alopecia areata. Generated by immunoSEQ multiplex PCR, the TCRdb table keeps only in-frame clones and is missing some. Among 130,000 or so clones, approximately 49% were seen once, and the ten largest hold roughly a sixth. Sample: CD8+ T cells sorted from blood, taken at week 0. Receptors were obtained from a human donor with alopecia areata. CDR3s include the opening cysteine and the closing phenylalanine or tryptophan. A D gene is named only where the DNA matches it firmly.

CDR3 | J | D | V
CASSPGTGVTEAFF | TRBJ1-1 | TRBD1 | TRBV5-6
CASSFGTGYSYEQYF | TRBJ2-7 | - | TRBV13
CASSTQSSPLHF | TRBJ1-6 | - | TRBV13
CAWSGGRYEQYF | TRBJ2-7 | - | TRBV30
CASSPQGPQYEQYF | TRBJ2-7 | - | TRBV7-9
CARTTGDYYGYTF | TRBJ1-2 | TRBD1 | TRBV30
CETLRDKETQYF | TRBJ2-5 | - | TRBV2
CASSPGPNYEQYF | TRBJ2-7 | - | TRBV4-2
CAARPRGNTEAFF | TRBJ1-1 | - | TRBV15
CASSQAEGALYGYTF | TRBJ1-2 | - | TRBV4-1
CATSRGGEDYEQFF | TRBJ2-1 | - | TRBV15
CASSLAGVLDNEQFF | TRBJ2-1 | TRBD2 | TRBV11-2
CSVKQGYHEQFF | TRBJ2-1 | - | TRBV29-1
CASSVTGTDTQYF | TRBJ2-3 | - | TRBV9
CAWSWGTYEQYF | TRBJ2-7 | - | TRBV30
CSVEDTGWSYNEQFF | TRBJ2-1 | - | TRBV29-1
CASSLEEREQYF | TRBJ2-7 | - | TRBV5-1
CASSPTREETQYF | TRBJ2-5 | - | TRBV13
CASSFFSGTYEQYF | TRBJ2-7 | - | TRBV13
CAWSVKVAEAFF | TRBJ1-1 | - | TRBV30
CASEVGTTNTGELFF | TRBJ2-2 | - | TRBV2
CASSLGLAGAQYYEQYF | TRBJ2-7 | TRBD2 | TRBV7-2
CASSLTGMGEQFF | TRBJ2-1 | - | TRBV11-2
CASSSSDRDQPQHF | TRBJ1-5 | TRBD1 | TRBV7-9
CASSPGEWTQYF | TRBJ2-5 | - | TRBV18
CASSQDWRPEQYF | TRBJ2-7 | - | TRBV4-1
CASSLRWDGYTF | TRBJ1-2 | - | TRBV5-6
CASSLDLGSEAFF | TRBJ1-1 | - | TRBV11-2
CASSPTGTGSNSPLHF | TRBJ1-6 | TRBD1 | TRBV7-8
CASSPGQGIYEQYF | TRBJ2-7 | TRBD1 | TRBV5-4
CASSQAGREKLFF | TRBJ1-4 | - | TRBV4-3
CASTPLDMNTEAFF | TRBJ1-1 | - | TRBV7-9
CASSLADREQFF | TRBJ2-1 | TRBD1 | TRBV5-6
CASSPRDGTNHEQYF | TRBJ2-7 | - | TRBV7-9
CASSFEGGNEQFF | TRBJ2-1 | - | TRBV7-3
CASSFFDEAEAFF | TRBJ1-1 | - | TRBV13
CSVAGGQGYNEQFF | TRBJ2-1 | TRBD1 | TRBV29-1
CASSLLRGGSTEAFF | TRBJ1-1 | - | TRBV11-2
CASKPHPGTGLWGQPQHF | TRBJ1-5 | - | TRBV19
CASSYSEGDGYTF | TRBJ1-2 | - | TRBV6-5
CATLRTYEQYF | TRBJ2-7 | - | TRBV13
CSVEGGLNTEAFF | TRBJ1-1 | - | TRBV29-1
CASSDRTGSSSYEQYF | TRBJ2-7 | TRBD1 | TRBV6-1
CASSFDGDEQFF | TRBJ2-1 | - | TRBV7-9
CASSPRTGWGETQYF | TRBJ2-5 | TRBD1 | TRBV11-1
CSVMAGPSYEQYF | TRBJ2-7 | - | TRBV29-1
CASSLRPGELFF | TRBJ2-2 | - | TRBV7-9
CASSQEGQDRPQHF | TRBJ1-5 | TRBD1 | TRBV4-2
CASSLALGGEEKLFF | TRBJ1-4 | - | TRBV7-9
CASSLRGLDTGELFF | TRBJ2-2 | - | TRBV4-1
CASSYVRGYEQYF | TRBJ2-7 | - | TRBV6-5
CASSVDGSYEQYF | TRBJ2-7 | - | TRBV9
CASSPEPANYNTGELFF | TRBJ2-2 | - | TRBV27
CASSRGSSSYNEQFF | TRBJ2-1 | - | TRBV7-9